The 6 T cell receptor beta chains reported below all come from one sample, sequenced in a study of long-term antiretroviral therapy in people with HIV. An immunoSEQ assay, version v3.0, was performed at survey level. The repertoire was sequenced with immunoSEQ multiplex PCR; TCRdb's copy has only in-frame clones and lacks some. The sample carries 25,000 to 35,000 clones, 75% to 85% recorded once. This sample comprised unsorted PBMCs, obtained 2.9 years after starting antiretroviral therapy. The receptor set was obtained from a man between 45 and 60 years old with HIV.

This clone appeared a few times. The chain carries TRBV6-5 and TRBJ2-7; the D is unclear. The V end lost 0 bases, the J end lost 0 bases, and 9 bases lay between the germline ends. Germline CDR1 reads MNHEY; CDR2 reads SVGAGI. The CDR3 sequence is 15 residues long. CDR3 DNA: TGTGCCAGCAGTTACTCGGCCGTGTCCTCCTACGAGCAGTACTTC. It encodes CASSYSAVSSYEQYF.

The rearrangement links TRBV2 to TRBJ1-1; 7 positions match TRBD1. CDR1 and CDR2 from the germline V gene are SNHLY and FYNNEI. The CDR3 covers 12 residues. V was clipped by 9 bases and J by 4 bases; unmatched bases: 5. Here the CDR3 reads CARDRVGTEAFF. In DNA form, the CDR3 reads TGTGCCAGAGACAGGGTGGGCACTGAAGCTTTCTTT.

CDR3 nucleotide sequence: TGTGCCTGGAGACGGCTAGCGGGGGGGTCCACCGGGGAGCTGTTTTTT. Translating gives CAWRRLAGGSTGELFF. The chain combines TRBV30 with TRBJ2-2, with TRBD2 matching 12 bases. CDR1 and CDR2 (germline): GTSNPN, SVGIG (reference sequence). The V and J ends lost 3 bases and 4 bases, in that order; junction bases with no gene match: 6. This CDR3 has 16 residues.

The chain links TRBV5-1 to TRBJ2-5; a weak D match, TRBD1 (6 bases). Germline values: CDR1 SGHRS, CDR2 YFSETQ. The CDR3 spans 16 residues. V shed 0 bases and J shed 6 bases, with 18 bases lying between them. The CDR3 loop is CASSLDQGSRGKTQYF. CDR3 DNA sequence: TGCGCCAGCAGCTTGGACCAGGGGAGTAGGGGGAAGACCCAGTACTTC.

The chain couples TRBV29-1 to TRBJ1-5, with 9 bases identical to TRBD1. Germline V gene sequence: CDR1 SQVTM, CDR2 ANQGSEA. This CDR3 comprises 20 residues. V shed 6 bases and J 3 bases; nucleotides not matched to a gene: 24. CDR3 residues: CSVRPKRDRDPGGVNQPQHF. The CDR3, as DNA: TGCAGCGTGCGTCCCAAACGGGACAGGGATCCCGGCGGGGTCAATCAGCCCCAGCATTTT.

The chain is built from TRBV2 and TRBJ2-7; 8 bases match TRBD1. With 9 bases clipped from V and 4 bases from J, the junction kept 14 bases outside the gene matches. The germline V gene encodes CDR1 SNHLY and CDR2 FYNNEI. This CDR3 is built from 15 residues. This CDR3 is CASQWGAGGTYEQYF. Written as DNA, the CDR3 is TGTGCCAGTCAATGGGGGGCAGGGGGCACTTACGAGCAGTACTTC. The variable domain in full, completed from reference TRBV2 and TRBJ2-7, reads EPEVTQTPSHQVTQMGQEVILRCVPISNHLYFYWYRQILGQKVEFLVSFYNNEISEKSEIFDDQFSVERPDGSNFTLKIRSTKLEDSAMYFCASQWGAGGTYEQYFGPGTRLTVT.